Listed here are 8 T cell receptor beta chains from one sample, sequenced in a study of T cells in Graves' hyperthyroidism and ophthalmopathy. RNA transcripts were the template for amplifying TCR beta CDR3 regions. First-round RT-PCR with HTBI primers amplified the TCR CDR3 region. TCRdb fed the multiplex PCR reads into MiXCR, producing one record per CDR3 protein. The sample lists about 600,000 distinct CDR3 sequences, about 14% occurring once. The sequenced sample consisted of blood. These receptors originate from a woman in her forties or fifties with Graves' ophthalmopathy.

This clonotype was detected a few times. The chain uses TRBV4-3 and TRBJ1-6; unclear D gene. This CDR3 has 14 residues. The germline V and J ends were trimmed by 0 bases and 5 bases, with 5 bases remaining between them. Germline V CDR1 and CDR2: LGHNA, YSLEER. The CDR3 reads CASSQDRNNSPLHF. Here the CDR3 DNA reads TGCGCCAGCAGCCAAGATCGAAATAATTCACCCCTCCACTTT.

This clonotype was counted ten times or more. This rearrangement joins TRBV28 to TRBJ2-7; TRBD1 matches 9 bases. Germline CDR1 reads MDHEN; CDR2 reads SYDVKM. This CDR3 has 15 amino acids. Germline trimming cut 5 bases from V and 5 bases from J; bases unmatched to any gene: 10. DNA of the CDR3: TGTGCCAGCAGTCCGACGACAGGGGGAAGGAACGAGCAGTACTTC. Its protein product is CASSPTTGGRNEQYF.

This clonotype showed up just a few times. The V and J genes are TRBV5-4 and TRBJ1-4; D unresolved. Per germline, CDR1 SGHNT and CDR2 YYREEE (reference sequence). V was cut by 2 bases and J by 6 bases, with 11 bases left in between. The CDR3 runs to 14 residues. The CDR3 loop reads CASSLRHSDEKLFF. The DNA for the CDR3 is TGTGCCAGCAGCTTACGACATTCAGATGAAAAACTGTTTTTT.

This clonotype showed up just a few times. The CDR3, as DNA: TGTGCCAGCGGAAGGGATCCGCCCCAGCATTTT. This sequence encodes CASGRDPPQHF. V usage is TRBV28 and J usage is TRBJ1-5; D uncertain. Germline-derived CDR1 and CDR2 are MDHEN and SYDVKM. Between the trimmed V and J ends, which lost 8 bases and 9 bases, there was a span of 11 bases. There are 11 residues in the CDR3.

This clonotype was detected ten times or more. Its ends do not fully match the called genes, so a read error is possible. This chain uses TRBV7-7 with TRBJ2-5; possible D gene TRBD1, 6 bases. Germline CDR1 SSHAT, CDR2 FNYEAQ (reference sequence). This CDR3 spans 13 amino acids. The CDR3: CASSSQGSETQYF. Written as DNA, the CDR3 is TGTGCTAGCAGCTCACAGGGTTCAGAGACCCAGTACTTC.

This clonotype showed up many times. V is TRBV2 and J is TRBJ2-7; the D is unclear. V was pared by 7 bases and J by 5 bases, with 3 bases between. CDR3 length: 9 amino acids. Germline V gene lookup returns CDR1 SNHLY and CDR2 FYNNEI. The CDR3 sequence is CASKDEQYF. The CDR3 DNA reads as TGTGCCAGCAAGGACGAGCAGTACTTC.

The chain links TRBV6-2 or TRBV6-3 to TRBJ2-1; 12 bases are shared with TRBD2. The germline gives CDR1 MNHEY, CDR2 SVGEGT. Trimming at V came to 6 bases and at J to 0 bases, leaving 6 bases not matched to a gene. This CDR3 is 17 amino acids long. The CDR3: CASRGLAGMSSYNEQFF. Here the CDR3 DNA reads TGTGCCAGCAGGGGACTAGCGGGTATGAGCTCCTACAATGAGCAGTTCTTC.

This clonotype was seen only a few times. The chain uses TRBV5-1 and TRBJ2-6, with a weak D call TRBD1 (6 bases). The CDR3 length is 19 residues. Germline-derived CDR1 and CDR2 are SGHRS and YFSETQ. Trimming took off 0 bases at V and 0 bases at J, with 16 bases between the two ends. The CDR3 nucleotides are TGCGCCAGCAGCTTGGCAGGGGCCTCCTCAGGCTCTGGGGCCAACGTCCTGACTTTC. Translated: CASSLAGASSGSGANVLTF. The complete variable domain, with remaining parts taken from reference TRBV5-1 and TRBJ2-6, reads KAGVTQTPRYLIKTRGQQVTLSCSPISGHRSVSWYQQTPGQGLQFLFEYFSETQRNKGNFPGRFSGRQFSNSRSEMNVSTLELGDSALYLCASSLAGASSGSGANVLTFGAGSRLTVL.